This T cell receptor (beta chain) appears in the sequencing data of a study of control samples from healthy donors and cancer patients. Only in-frame clones appear in the TCRdb table, and some are missing; sequencing was by immunoSEQ multiplex PCR. The profile shows around 130,000 clones, around nine tenths of them singletons. V lost 5 bases to trimming and J lost 2 bases, with 10 bases between them. Germline loops: CDR1 MNHEY, CDR2 SVGEGT. The CDR3 has 13 residues. The sequenced material came from blood. J is TRBJ2-7 and V is TRBV6-2 or TRBV6-3; D not certain. The clonotype comes from a man aged 25 to 40 in good health. CDR3 DNA: TGTGCCAGCAGTCGACGAGATACCTACGAGCAGTACGTC. Its protein product is CASSRRDTYEQYV.